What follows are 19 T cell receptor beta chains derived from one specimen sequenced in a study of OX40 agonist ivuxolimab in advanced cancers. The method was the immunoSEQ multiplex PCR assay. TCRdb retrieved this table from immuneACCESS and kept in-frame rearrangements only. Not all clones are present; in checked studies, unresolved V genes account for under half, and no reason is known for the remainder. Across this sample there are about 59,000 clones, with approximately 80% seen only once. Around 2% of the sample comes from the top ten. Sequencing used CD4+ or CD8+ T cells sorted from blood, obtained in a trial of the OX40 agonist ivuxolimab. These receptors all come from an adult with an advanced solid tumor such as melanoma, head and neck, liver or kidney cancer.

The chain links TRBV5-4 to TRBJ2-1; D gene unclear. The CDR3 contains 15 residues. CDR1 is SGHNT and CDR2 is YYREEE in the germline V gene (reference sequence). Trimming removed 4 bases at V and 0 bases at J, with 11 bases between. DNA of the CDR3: TGTGCCAGCAGCCTGGATGCGCTCTCCTACAATGAGCAGTTCTTC. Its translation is CASSLDALSYNEQFF.

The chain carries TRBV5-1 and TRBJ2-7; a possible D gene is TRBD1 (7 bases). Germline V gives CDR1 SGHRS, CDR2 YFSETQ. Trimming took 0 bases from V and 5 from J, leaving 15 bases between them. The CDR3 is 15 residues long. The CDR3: CASSLAGGTLNEQYF. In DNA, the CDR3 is TGCGCCAGCAGCTTGGCAGGGGGGACGCTAAACGAGCAGTACTTC.

CDR3 protein: CSATDSFEQFF. The CDR3 bases are TGCAGTGCCACGGACAGCTTCGAGCAGTTCTTC. This sequence joins TRBV20-1 and TRBJ2-1; maybe TRBD1 (6 bases). Trimming stripped 6 bases from V and 10 bases from J, with 13 bases between. The CDR3 has 11 amino acids. Germline lookup yields CDR1 DFQATT and CDR2 SNEGSKA (reference sequence).

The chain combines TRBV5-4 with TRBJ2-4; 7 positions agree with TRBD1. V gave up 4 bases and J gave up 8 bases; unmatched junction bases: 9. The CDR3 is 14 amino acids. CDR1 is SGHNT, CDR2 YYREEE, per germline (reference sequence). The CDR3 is CASSPGTVGDIQYF. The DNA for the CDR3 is TGTGCCAGCAGCCCAGGGACAGTTGGGGACATTCAGTACTTC.

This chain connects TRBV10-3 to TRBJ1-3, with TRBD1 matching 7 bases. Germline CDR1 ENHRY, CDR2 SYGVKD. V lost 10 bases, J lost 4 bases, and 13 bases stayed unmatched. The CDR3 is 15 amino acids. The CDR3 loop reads CATSAGGSNGNTIYF. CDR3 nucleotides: TGTGCCACCAGCGCAGGGGGATCAAACGGAAACACCATATATTTT.

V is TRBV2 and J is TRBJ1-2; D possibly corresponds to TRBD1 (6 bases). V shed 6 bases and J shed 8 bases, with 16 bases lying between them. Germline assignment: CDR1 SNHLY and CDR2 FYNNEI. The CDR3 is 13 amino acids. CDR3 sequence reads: CASRDRASGGYTF. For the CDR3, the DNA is TGTGCCAGCAGGGACAGAGCCAGCGGGGGCTACACCTTC.

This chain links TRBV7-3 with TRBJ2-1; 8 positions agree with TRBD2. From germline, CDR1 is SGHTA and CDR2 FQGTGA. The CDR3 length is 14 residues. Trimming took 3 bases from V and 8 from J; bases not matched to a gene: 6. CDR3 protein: CASSLGGRTDEQFF. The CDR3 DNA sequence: TGTGCCAGCAGCTTGGGCGGGAGGACGGATGAGCAGTTCTTC. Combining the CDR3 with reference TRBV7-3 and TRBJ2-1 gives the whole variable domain GAGVSQTPSNKVTEKGKYVELRCDPISGHTALYWYRQSLGQGPEFLIYFQGTGAADDSGLPNDRFFAVRPEGSVSTLKIQRTERGDSAVYLCASSLGGRTDEQFFGPGTRLTVL.

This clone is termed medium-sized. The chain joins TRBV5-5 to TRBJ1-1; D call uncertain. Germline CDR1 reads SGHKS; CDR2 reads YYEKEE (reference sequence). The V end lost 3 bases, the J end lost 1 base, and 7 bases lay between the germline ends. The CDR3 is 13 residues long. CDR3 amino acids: CASSSQSNTEAFF. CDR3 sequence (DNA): TGTGCCAGCAGCTCTCAGTCGAACACTGAAGCTTTCTTT.

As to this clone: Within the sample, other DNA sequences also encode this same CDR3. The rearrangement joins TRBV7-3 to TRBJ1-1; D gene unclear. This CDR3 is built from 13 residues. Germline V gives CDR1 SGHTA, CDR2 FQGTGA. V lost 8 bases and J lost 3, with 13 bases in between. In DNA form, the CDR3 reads TGTGCCAGCTCCCGACGGGCGGACACTGAAGCTTTCTTT. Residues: CASSRRADTEAFF.

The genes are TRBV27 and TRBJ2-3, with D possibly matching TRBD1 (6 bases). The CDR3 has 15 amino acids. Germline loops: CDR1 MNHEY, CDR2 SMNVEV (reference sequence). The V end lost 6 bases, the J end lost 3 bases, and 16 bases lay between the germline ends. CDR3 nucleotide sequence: TGTGCCAGCAGACTCGACAGGATGGGAACAGATACGCAGTATTTT. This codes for CASRLDRMGTDTQYF.

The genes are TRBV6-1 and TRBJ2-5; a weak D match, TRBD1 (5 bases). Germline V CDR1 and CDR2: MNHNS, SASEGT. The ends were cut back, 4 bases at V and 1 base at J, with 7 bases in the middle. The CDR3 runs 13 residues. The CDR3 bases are TGTGCCAGCAGTGCGGACACCCAAGAGACCCAGTACTTC. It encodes CASSADTQETQYF.

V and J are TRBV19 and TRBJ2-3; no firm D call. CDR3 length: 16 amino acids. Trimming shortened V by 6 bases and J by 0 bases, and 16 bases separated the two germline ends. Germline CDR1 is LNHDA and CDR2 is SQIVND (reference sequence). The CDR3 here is CASSPVPAASTDTQYF. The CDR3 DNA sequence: TGTGCCAGTAGCCCGGTTCCCGCCGCTAGCACAGATACGCAGTATTTT.

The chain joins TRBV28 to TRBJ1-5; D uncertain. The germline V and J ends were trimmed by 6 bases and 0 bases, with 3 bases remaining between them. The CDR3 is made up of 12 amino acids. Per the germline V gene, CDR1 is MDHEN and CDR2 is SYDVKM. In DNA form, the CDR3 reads TGTGCCAGCAGGGGTAGCAATCAGCCCCAGCATTTT. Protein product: CASRGSNQPQHF.

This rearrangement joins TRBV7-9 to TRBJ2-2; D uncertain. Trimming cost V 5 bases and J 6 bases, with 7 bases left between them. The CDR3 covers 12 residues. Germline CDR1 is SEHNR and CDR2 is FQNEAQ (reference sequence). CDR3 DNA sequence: TGTGCCAGCAGCCCCTCAGCCGGGGAGCTGTTTTTT. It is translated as CASSPSAGELFF.

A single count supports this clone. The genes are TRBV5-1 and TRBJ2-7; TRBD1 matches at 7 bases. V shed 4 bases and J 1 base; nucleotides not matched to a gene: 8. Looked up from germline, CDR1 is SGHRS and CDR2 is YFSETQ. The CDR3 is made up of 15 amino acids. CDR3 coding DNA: TGCGCCAGCAGCCCCACCCCAGGGGGATCCTACGAGCAGTACTTC. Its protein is CASSPTPGGSYEQYF.

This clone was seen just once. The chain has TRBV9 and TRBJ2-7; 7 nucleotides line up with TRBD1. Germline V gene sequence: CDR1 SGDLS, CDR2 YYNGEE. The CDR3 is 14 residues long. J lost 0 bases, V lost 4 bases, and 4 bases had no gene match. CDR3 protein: CASSPRQGSYEQYF. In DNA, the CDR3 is TGTGCCAGCAGCCCGCGACAGGGCTCCTACGAGCAGTACTTC.

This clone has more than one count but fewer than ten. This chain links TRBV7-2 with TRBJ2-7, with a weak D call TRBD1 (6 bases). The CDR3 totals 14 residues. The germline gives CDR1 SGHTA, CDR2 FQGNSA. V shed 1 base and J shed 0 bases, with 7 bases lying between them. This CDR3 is CASSLGTASYEQYF. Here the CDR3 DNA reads TGTGCCAGCAGCTTAGGGACAGCCTCCTACGAGCAGTACTTC.

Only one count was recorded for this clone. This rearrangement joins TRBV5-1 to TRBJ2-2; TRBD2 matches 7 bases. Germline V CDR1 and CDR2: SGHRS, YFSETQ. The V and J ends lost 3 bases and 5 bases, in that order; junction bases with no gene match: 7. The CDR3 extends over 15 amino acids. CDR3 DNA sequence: TGCGCCAGCAGCTCGACTAGCCTCCCTACCGGGGAGCTGTTTTTT. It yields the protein CASSSTSLPTGELFF.

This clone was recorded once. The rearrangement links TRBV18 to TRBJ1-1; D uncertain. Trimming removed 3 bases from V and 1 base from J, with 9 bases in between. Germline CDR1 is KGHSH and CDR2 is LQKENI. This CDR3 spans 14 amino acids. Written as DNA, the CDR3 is TGTGCCAGCTCACCCGGACTTACGAACACTGAAGCTTTCTTT. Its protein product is CASSPGLTNTEAFF.